The 8 T cell receptor beta chains listed next were all sequenced from one sample in a study of blood T cell repertoires in COVID-19. The table came from immunoSEQ multiplex PCR; TCRdb's copy has only in-frame clones and leaves some out. This sample has some 400,000 clones; around nine tenths occur once, and the top ten carry under 3%. Source material: peripheral blood. Receptors originate from a human donor in a cohort sampled during active COVID-19.

The chain employs TRBV4-1 and TRBJ2-3, with a tentative D call TRBD2 (6 bases). The CDR3 is 11 residues long. V was trimmed by 10 bases and J by 8 bases, leaving 13 bases between them. Per the germline V gene, CDR1 is MGHRA and CDR2 is YSYEKL. The CDR3 sequence: CATKKEGTQYF. The CDR3 nucleotides are TGCGCCACAAAAAAGGAGGGTACGCAGTATTTT.

About this clone: Other DNA sequences within the sample encode an identical CDR3. V gene TRBV7-2 combines with J gene TRBJ2-5; 15 bases agree with TRBD2. In germline, CDR1 is SGHTA, CDR2 FQGNSA. The V and J ends lost 5 bases and 5 bases, in that order; junction bases with no gene match: 6. The CDR3 is 16 residues long. The CDR3 loop is CASSPGLAGGGETQYF. The CDR3, as DNA: TGTGCCAGCAGCCCGGGACTAGCGGGGGGTGGCGAGACCCAGTACTTC. Supplemented by reference TRBV7-2 and TRBJ2-5, the full variable domain reads GAGVSQSPSNKVTEKGKDVELRCDPISGHTALYWYRQSLGQGLEFLIYFQGNSAPDKSGLPSDRFSAERTGGSVSTLTIQRTQQEDSAVYLCASSPGLAGGGETQYFGPGTRLLVL.

This clone was counted a few times. This rearrangement joins TRBV6-5 to TRBJ1-3; TRBD1 might be the D (5 bases). V dropped 7 bases and J dropped 3 bases, with 13 bases sitting between them. CDR3 size: 14 residues. CDR1 is MNHEY and CDR2 is SVGAGI in the germline V gene. In DNA form, the CDR3 reads TGTGCCAGCACCAACGGGGGTGGTGGAAACACCATATATTTT. Protein sequence: CASTNGGGGNTIYF.

The chain combines TRBV2 with TRBJ2-7, with 9 nucleotides matching TRBD1. The CDR3 has 12 residues. CDR1 and CDR2 (germline): SNHLY, FYNNEI. After removal of 10 bases from V and 4 bases from J, the junction contained 5 bases not matched to a gene. The CDR3 nucleotides read TGTGCCACCGGGGGGACAGGGTACGAGCAGTACTTC. Its translation is CATGGTGYEQYF.

The CDR3 sequence is CASRGALAGANEQFF. The DNA for the CDR3 is TGTGCCAGCAGAGGCGCACTAGCGGGGGCGAATGAGCAGTTCTTC. This chain joins TRBV5-8 and TRBJ2-1; 11 positions match TRBD2. The CDR3 has 15 amino acids. Trimming took 5 bases from V and 7 from J; bases not matched to a gene: 8. Germline assignment: CDR1 SGHTS and CDR2 YDEGEE.

This clone was seen just once. The V gene is TRBV14, the J gene TRBJ2-1, with TRBD2 identical over 8 bases. The CDR3 is made up of 17 amino acids. With 0 bases clipped from V and 3 bases from J, the junction kept 7 bases outside the gene matches. The germline CDR1 and CDR2 sequences are SGHDN and FVKESK. The CDR3 nucleotides are TGTGCCAGCAGCCAAGATGTAAGCGGGAGTTACTACAATGAGCAGTTCTTC. Translated, it gives CASSQDVSGSYYNEQFF.

In DNA form, the CDR3 reads TGTGCCAGTAGTATAGGAGCAGGGGGTCCCGTCAATCAGCCCCAGCATTTT. Protein product: CASSIGAGGPVNQPQHF. V usage is TRBV19 and J usage is TRBJ1-5, with 7 bases aligning to TRBD1. This CDR3 has 17 residues. V shed 1 base and J 3 bases; nucleotides not matched to a gene: 9. The germline CDR1 and CDR2 sequences are LNHDA and SQIVND (reference sequence).

The chain combines TRBV7-3 with TRBJ2-1; 8 bases map to TRBD2. The CDR3 has 18 amino acids. CDR1 and CDR2 from the germline V gene are SGHTA and FQGTGA. The V gene end was trimmed by 5 bases and the J gene end by 1 base; junction bases not matched to a gene: 13. The CDR3 loop reads CASSRLAGDHLSYNEQFF. In DNA, the CDR3 is TGTGCCAGCAGCCGCCTAGCGGGCGATCACCTATCCTACAATGAGCAGTTCTTC.